This paragraph covers one TCR beta chain sequence. Antigen unknown. The data were obtained in a study of T-cell reconstitution after alpha-beta-depleted transplantation in children. Findings of the study overall: Hyperexpanded clones declined; after one year, newly produced T cells mostly supplied diversity. Surviving recipient T cells and thymic progenitors accounted for the high day-60 TCRbeta diversity observed in some patients.

The authors prepared the TCRbeta library with unique molecular identifiers. TCRdb re-called the PCR reads through MiXCR, storing one row per CDR3 protein. This table has 250,000 to 400,000 distinct CDR3 sequences, around 25% appearing once. The germline V gene has CDR1 DFQATT and CDR2 SNEGSKA (reference sequence). This CDR3 comprises 14 residues. V lost 4 bases, J lost 2 bases, and 5 bases stayed unmatched. The sequence came from a male patient younger than 18 who had a stem cell transplant for acute lymphoblastic leukemia, so the T cells may come from the graft donor. The chain combines TRBV20-1 with TRBJ2-1, with 7 bases that match TRBD2. Material: PBMCs, mostly from graft donor cells, obtained 180 days after TCRalphabeta/CD19-depleted stem cell transplant. The CDR3: CSATSREAYNEQFF. CDR3 DNA sequence: TGCAGTGCTACCTCACGGGAGGCCTACAATGAGCAGTTCTTC.